The 11 T cell receptor beta chains below come from one sample, sequenced in a study of shared clonotypes between healthy human individuals. Repertoires were generated with immunoSEQ multiplex PCR, while TCRdb's copy carries only in-frame clones and drops some. The table lists some 2.1 million clones, 93% of them singletons. Terminally differentiated effector memory CD45RA+ cells were left out of the naive CD8 fraction, which was CD45RO-negative and positively selected for CCR7. The sample taken for sequencing was naive CD8+ T cells from PBMCs. These receptors all stem from a man aged 18 to 30 in good health. Some clones in this sample may be carry-over from other donors' samples.

This clone is a singleton in its sample. The V and J genes are TRBV4-3 and TRBJ2-3; 10 bases agree with TRBD1. CDR3 length: 17 amino acids. V lost 4 bases and J lost 5; bases outside the gene matches: 12. Germline CDR1 is LGHNA and CDR2 is YSLEER. The CDR3 nucleotides read TGCGCCAGCAGCCCTTTACCCGGGACAGGGGAAGGAGATACGCAGTATTTT. Its protein product is CASSPLPGTGEGDTQYF.

This clone was picked up one time. V is TRBV10-3 and J is TRBJ2-7; D gene unclear. CDR1 and CDR2 (germline): ENHRY, SYGVKD. V was shortened by 2 bases and J by 0 bases, with 11 bases between the two germline ends. The length of the CDR3 is 15 residues. The CDR3 DNA sequence: TGTGCCATCAGTGAGCCAGGCCCGAGCTCCTACGAGCAGTACTTC. As protein: CAISEPGPSSYEQYF.

This clone appeared once. The V and J genes are TRBV28 and TRBJ1-5; D ambiguous. The CDR3 sequence is 14 residues long. Trimming stripped 8 bases from V and 3 bases from J, with 14 bases between. CDR1 and CDR2 (germline): MDHEN, SYDVKM. This chain's CDR3 is CASRLNRINQPQHF. DNA of the CDR3: TGTGCCAGCCGTCTTAACAGAATCAATCAGCCCCAGCATTTT.

The V and J genes are TRBV7-9 and TRBJ2-7, with D tentatively TRBD2 (5 bases). The V gene's germline CDR1 is SEHNR and CDR2 FQNEAQ (reference sequence). CDR3 length: 13 residues. Between the trimmed V and J ends, which lost 3 bases and 6 bases, there was a span of 12 bases. The CDR3, as DNA: TGTGCCAGCAGCTTTGGTCTGGGGAGCGAGCAGTACTTC. Translating it yields CASSFGLGSEQYF.

This clone was recorded a few times. As the CDR3 is not closed by the conserved phenylalanine or tryptophan, this likely results from a read error. The DNA is left out, because the CDR3 cannot be placed on it with certainty; the CDR3 is given as TCRdb lists it. This chain uses TRBV5-8 with TRBJ2-4; TRBD1 is the table's D call and was not checked against the DNA. Germline V lookup: CDR1 SGHTS, CDR2 YDEGEE. The CDR3 has 10 amino acids, counting both end residues. The CDR3: CASSFQGTEI.

The J gene is TRBJ2-7, the V gene TRBV27; D may be TRBD2 (5 bases). The germline V gene encodes CDR1 MNHEY and CDR2 SMNVEV (reference sequence). Trimming shortened V by 8 bases and J by 2 bases, and 16 bases separated the two germline ends. The CDR3 is 14 amino acids. CDR3 nucleotides: TGTGCCAGCCGACCGGAGGCCCAAACCTACGAGCAGTACTTC. Translated, it gives CASRPEAQTYEQYF.

The rearrangement joins TRBV5-6 to TRBJ1-1, with D perhaps matching TRBD1 (5 bases). The germline V gene has CDR1 SGHDT and CDR2 YYEEEE. V lost 0 bases to trimming and J lost 5 bases, with 11 bases between them. The CDR3 consists of 14 residues. The CDR3 nucleotides are TGTGCCAGCAGCTTGGGCGCAGGGCTGACTGAAGCTTTCTTT. Translated: CASSLGAGLTEAFF.

The CDR3, as DNA: TGTGCCAGCAGGCAAGCAGGGCCCGTGGGGGGAGAGACCCAGTACTTC. It is translated as CASRQAGPVGGETQYF. The chain couples TRBV28 to TRBJ2-5; D perhaps matches TRBD2 (6 bases). Looked up from germline, CDR1 is MDHEN and CDR2 is SYDVKM. V was trimmed by 6 bases and J by 4 bases, leaving 21 bases between them. CDR3 length: 16 residues.

The chain is built from TRBV13 and TRBJ2-7; D gene unclear. The germline gives CDR1 PRHDT, CDR2 FYEKMQ (reference sequence). The germline V and J ends were trimmed by 5 bases and 2 bases, with 13 bases remaining between them. CDR3 length: 14 residues. The DNA for the CDR3 is TGTGCCAGCAGCCTGTATCGCGAACCCTACGAGCAGTACTTC. It specifies CASSLYREPYEQYF.

The V gene is TRBV19, the J gene TRBJ2-1; TRBD2 matches at 13 bases. Germline V gives CDR1 LNHDA, CDR2 SQIVND (reference sequence). CDR3 length: 17 residues. V trimming: 3 bases; J trimming: 8 bases; junction bases outside the gene matches: 10. The DNA of the CDR3 is TGTGCCAGTAGTATGTCCGGGACTAGCGGGATTATAGATGAGCAGTTCTTC. This gives the protein CASSMSGTSGIIDEQFF.

The J gene is TRBJ2-2, the V gene TRBV5-6, with D possibly being TRBD1 (6 bases). Germline assignment: CDR1 SGHDT and CDR2 YYEEEE. This CDR3 spans 16 amino acids. Trimming took off 2 bases at V and 1 base at J, with 12 bases between the two ends. CDR3 loop: CASSFTGQENTGELFF. The CDR3 nucleotides read TGTGCCAGCAGCTTCACGGGACAAGAGAACACCGGGGAGCTGTTTTTT.